This T cell receptor beta chain was sequenced for a study of CD8+CD57+ T cells in acquired aplastic anemia. The use of genomic DNA as template underpinned the TCR beta VDJ and CDR3 profiling. TCRdb re-called the reads through MiXCR, storing one row per CDR3 protein. The table includes approximately 150,000 distinct CDR3 sequences, around 48% detected once. Sequencing involved patients with CD8+CD57+ cell expansion previously shown by flow cytometry. Worth noting for this clonotype: Given a much more abundant clone one base away, this may be a read error.

This CDR3 has 13 residues. Germline V lookup: CDR1 MNHNS, CDR2 SASEGT. The V end was cut by 6 bases, the J end by 6 bases, with 14 bases between. Sequenced: sorted CD4+, CD8+, or CD8+CD57+ T cells (not recorded which) from PBMCs. This TCR came from a human donor with aplastic anemia. The chain employs TRBV6-1 and TRBJ1-1; unclear D gene. CDR3 DNA sequence: TGTGCCAGCAGGGAGGGAAGTGGAGCTGAAGCTTTCTTT. Translating gives CASREGSGAEAFF.